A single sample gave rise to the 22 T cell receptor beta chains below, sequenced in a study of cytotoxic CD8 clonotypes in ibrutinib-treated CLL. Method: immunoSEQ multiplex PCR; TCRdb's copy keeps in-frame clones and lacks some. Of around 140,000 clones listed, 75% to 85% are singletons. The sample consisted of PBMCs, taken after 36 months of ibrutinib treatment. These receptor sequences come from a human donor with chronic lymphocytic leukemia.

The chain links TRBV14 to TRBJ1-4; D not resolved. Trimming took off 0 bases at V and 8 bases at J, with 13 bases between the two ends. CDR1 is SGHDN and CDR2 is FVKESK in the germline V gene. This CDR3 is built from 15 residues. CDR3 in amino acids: CASSQEGRLSEKLFF. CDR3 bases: TGTGCCAGCAGCCAAGAAGGGAGACTCTCGGAAAAACTGTTTTTT.

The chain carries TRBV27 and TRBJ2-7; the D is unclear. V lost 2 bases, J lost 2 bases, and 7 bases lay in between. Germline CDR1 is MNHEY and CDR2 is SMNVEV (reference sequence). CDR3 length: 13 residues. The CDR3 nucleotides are TGTGCCAGCAGTTTAGGCATTCCCTACGAGCAGTACTTC. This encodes CASSLGIPYEQYF.

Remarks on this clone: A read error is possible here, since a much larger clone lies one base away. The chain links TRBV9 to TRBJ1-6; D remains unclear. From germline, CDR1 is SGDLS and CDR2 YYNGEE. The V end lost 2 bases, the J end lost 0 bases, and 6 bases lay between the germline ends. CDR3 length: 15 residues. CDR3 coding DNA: TGTGCCAGCAGCGTGGGCAGCTCCTATAATTCACCCCTCCACTTT. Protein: CASSVGSSYNSPLHF.

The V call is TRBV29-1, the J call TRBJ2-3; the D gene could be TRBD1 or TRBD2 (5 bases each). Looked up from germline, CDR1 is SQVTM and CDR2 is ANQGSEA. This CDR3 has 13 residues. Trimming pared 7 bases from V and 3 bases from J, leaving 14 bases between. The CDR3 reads CSDRTSGTDTQYF. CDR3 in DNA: TGCAGCGACCGGACAAGCGGAACAGATACGCAGTATTTT.

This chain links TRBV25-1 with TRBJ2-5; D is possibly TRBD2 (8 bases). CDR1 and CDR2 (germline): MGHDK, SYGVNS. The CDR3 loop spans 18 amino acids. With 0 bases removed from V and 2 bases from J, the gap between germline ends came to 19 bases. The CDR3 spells CASSEYKGASGLQETQYF. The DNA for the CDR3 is TGTGCCAGCAGTGAATATAAGGGGGCTAGCGGGTTACAAGAGACCCAGTACTTC.

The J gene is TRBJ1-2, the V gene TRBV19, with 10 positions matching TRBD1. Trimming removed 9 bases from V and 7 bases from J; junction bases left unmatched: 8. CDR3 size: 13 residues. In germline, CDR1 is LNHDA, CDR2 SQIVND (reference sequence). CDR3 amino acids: CASDDRGRGGYTF. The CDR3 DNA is TGTGCCAGCGACGACAGGGGGCGCGGTGGCTACACCTTC.

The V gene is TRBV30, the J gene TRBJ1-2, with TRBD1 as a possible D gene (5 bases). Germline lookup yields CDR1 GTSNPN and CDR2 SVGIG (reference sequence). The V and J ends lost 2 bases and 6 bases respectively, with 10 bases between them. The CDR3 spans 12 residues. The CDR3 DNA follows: TGTGCCTGGAGTCCGGACATTCATGGCTACACCTTC. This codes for CAWSPDIHGYTF.

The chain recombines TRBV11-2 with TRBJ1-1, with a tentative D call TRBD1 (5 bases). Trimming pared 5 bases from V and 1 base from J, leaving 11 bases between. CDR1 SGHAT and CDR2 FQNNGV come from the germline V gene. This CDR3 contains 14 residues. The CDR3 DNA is TGTGCCAGCAGCCCCTCGAGGGGGAACACTGAAGCTTTCTTT. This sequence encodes CASSPSRGNTEAFF. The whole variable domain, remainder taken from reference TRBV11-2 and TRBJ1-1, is EAGVAQSPRYKIIEKRQSVAFWCNPISGHATLYWYQQILGQGPKLLIQFQNNGVVDDSQLPKDRFSAERLKGVDSTLKIQPAKLEDSAVYLCASSPSRGNTEAFFGQGTRLTVV.

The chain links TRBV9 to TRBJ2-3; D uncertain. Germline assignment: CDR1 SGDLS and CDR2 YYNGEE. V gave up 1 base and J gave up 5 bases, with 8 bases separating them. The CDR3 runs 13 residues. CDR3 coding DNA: TGTGCCAGCAGCGTATACGTAAGAGATACGCAGTATTTT. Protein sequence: CASSVYVRDTQYF.

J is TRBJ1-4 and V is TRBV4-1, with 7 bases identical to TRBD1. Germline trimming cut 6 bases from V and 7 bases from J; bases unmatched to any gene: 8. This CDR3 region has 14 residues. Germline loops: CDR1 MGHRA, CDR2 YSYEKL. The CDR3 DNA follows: TGCGCCAGCAGGGCGACAGGGATTCGTGAAAAACTGTTTTTT. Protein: CASRATGIREKLFF.

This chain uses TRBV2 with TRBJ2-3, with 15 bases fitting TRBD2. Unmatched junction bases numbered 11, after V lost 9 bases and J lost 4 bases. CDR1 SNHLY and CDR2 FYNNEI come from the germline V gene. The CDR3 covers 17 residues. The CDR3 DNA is TGTGCCAGGGAGAGGACTAGCGGGGGGGTAGAGGCAGATACGCAGTATTTT. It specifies CARERTSGGVEADTQYF.

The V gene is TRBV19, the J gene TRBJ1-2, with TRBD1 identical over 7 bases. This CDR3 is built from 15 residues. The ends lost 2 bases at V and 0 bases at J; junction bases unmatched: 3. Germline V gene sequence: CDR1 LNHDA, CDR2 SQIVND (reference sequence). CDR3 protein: CASSITQGANYGYTF. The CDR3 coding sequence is TGTGCCAGTAGTATAACCCAGGGGGCTAACTATGGCTACACCTTC.

The CDR3 reads CASRYGQGGTYEQYF. DNA of the CDR3: TGTGCCAGCAGGTACGGACAGGGAGGTACCTACGAGCAGTACTTC. The chain has TRBV28 and TRBJ2-7, with TRBD1 identical over 8 bases. The V segment lost 6 bases and the J segment 2 bases; nucleotides outside the gene matches: 9. Per germline, CDR1 MDHEN and CDR2 SYDVKM. The CDR3 contains 15 residues. The variable domain in full, completed from reference TRBV28 and TRBJ2-7, reads DVKVTQSSRYLVKRTGEKVFLECVQDMDHENMFWYRQDPGLGLRLIYFSYDVKMKEKGDIPEGYSVSREKKERFSLILESASTNQTSMYLCASRYGQGGTYEQYFGPGTRLTVT.

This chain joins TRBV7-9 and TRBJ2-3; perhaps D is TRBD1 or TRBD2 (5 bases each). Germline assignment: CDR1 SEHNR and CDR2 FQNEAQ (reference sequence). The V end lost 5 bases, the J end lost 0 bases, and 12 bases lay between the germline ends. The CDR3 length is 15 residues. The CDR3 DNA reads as TGTGCCAGCAGCCCCGGGACGGCTAGCACAGATACGCAGTATTTT. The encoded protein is CASSPGTASTDTQYF. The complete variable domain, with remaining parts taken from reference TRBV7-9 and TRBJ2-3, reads DTGVSQNPRHKITKRGQNVTFRCDPISEHNRLYWYRQTLGQGPEFLTYFQNEAQLEKSRLLSDRFSAERPKGSFSTLEIQRTEQGDSAMYLCASSPGTASTDTQYFGPGTRLTVL.

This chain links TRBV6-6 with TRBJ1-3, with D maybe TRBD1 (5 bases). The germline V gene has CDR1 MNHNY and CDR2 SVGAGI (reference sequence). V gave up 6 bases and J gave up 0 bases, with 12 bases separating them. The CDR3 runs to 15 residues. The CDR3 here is CASSSRQSSGNTIYF. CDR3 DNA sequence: TGTGCCAGCAGCAGCAGACAGAGCTCTGGAAACACCATATATTTT.

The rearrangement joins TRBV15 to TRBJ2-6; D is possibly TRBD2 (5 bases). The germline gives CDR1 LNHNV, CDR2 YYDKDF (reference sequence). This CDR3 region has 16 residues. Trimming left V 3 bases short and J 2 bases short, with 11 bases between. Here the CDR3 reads CATSRAGSAGANVLTF. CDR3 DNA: TGTGCCACCAGCAGGGCGGGTAGCGCTGGGGCCAACGTCCTGACTTTC. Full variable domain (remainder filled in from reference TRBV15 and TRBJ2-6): DAMVIQNPRYQVTQFGKPVTLSCSQTLNHNVMYWYQQKSSQAPKLLFHYYDKDFNNEADTPDNFQSRRPNTSFCFLDIRSPGLGDTAMYLCATSRAGSAGANVLTFGAGSRLTVL.

CDR3 nucleotides: TGCGCCAGCAGCGATATGTACAGGGGAGGCAATGAGCAGTTCTTC. Translation gives CASSDMYRGGNEQFF. The chain recombines TRBV5-1 with TRBJ2-1; weak D call: TRBD1 (7 bases). The CDR3 is 15 amino acids. The V gene lost 4 bases and the J gene lost 6 bases, with 17 bases spanning the gap. Germline CDR1 SGHRS, CDR2 YFSETQ.

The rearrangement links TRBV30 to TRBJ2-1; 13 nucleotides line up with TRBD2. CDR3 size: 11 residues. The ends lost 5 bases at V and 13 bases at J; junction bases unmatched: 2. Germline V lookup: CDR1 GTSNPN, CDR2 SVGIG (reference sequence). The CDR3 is CAWGLAGVQFF. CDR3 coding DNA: TGTGCCTGGGGACTAGCGGGAGTACAGTTCTTC.

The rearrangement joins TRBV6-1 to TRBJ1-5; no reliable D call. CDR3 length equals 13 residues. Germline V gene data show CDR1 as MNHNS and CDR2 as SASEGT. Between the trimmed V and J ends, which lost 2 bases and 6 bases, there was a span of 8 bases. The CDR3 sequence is CASSELEIQPQHF. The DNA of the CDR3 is TGTGCCAGCAGTGAATTAGAGATTCAGCCCCAGCATTTT.

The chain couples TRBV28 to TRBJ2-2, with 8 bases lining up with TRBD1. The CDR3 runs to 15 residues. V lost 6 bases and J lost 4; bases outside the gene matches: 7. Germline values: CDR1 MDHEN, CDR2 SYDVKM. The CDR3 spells CASRGAGGGTGELFF. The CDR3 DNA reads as TGTGCCAGCAGAGGGGCAGGGGGCGGCACCGGGGAGCTGTTTTTT.

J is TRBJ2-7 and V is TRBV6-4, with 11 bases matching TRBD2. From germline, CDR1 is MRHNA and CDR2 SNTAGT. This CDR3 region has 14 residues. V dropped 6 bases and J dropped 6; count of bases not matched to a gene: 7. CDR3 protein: CASRSRLAGTEQYF. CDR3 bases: TGTGCCAGCAGGTCGCGACTAGCGGGGACCGAGCAGTACTTC.

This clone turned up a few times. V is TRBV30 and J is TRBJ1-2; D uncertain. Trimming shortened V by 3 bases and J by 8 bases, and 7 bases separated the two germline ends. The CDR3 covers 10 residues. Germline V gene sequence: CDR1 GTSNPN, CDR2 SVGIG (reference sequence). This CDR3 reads CAWSPQGYTF. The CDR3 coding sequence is TGTGCCTGGAGCCCCCAAGGCTACACCTTC.